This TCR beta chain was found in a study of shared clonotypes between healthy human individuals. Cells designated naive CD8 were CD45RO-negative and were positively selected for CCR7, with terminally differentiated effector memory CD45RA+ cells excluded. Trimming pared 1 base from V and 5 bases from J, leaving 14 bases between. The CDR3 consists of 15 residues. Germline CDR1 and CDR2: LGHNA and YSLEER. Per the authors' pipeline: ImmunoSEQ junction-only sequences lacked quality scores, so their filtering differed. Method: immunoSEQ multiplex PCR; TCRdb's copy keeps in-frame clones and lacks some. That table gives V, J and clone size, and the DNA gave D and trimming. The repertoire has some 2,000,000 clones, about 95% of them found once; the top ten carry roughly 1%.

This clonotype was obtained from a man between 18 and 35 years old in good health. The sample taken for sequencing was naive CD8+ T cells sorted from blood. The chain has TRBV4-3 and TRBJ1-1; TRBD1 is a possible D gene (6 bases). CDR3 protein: CASSQVYSGDTEAFF. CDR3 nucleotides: TGCGCCAGCAGCCAAGTCTACTCAGGGGATACTGAAGCTTTCTTT.